These 15 T cell receptor beta chains came from one sample sequenced in a study of identifying expanded T cells in peripheral blood. The data were produced by immunoSEQ multiplex PCR, yet TCRdb's version contains in-frame clones alone and is incomplete. The repertoire holds approximately 86,000 clones, with roughly 85% as singletons. The sequencing input was blood. Every receptor here comes from a person aged 18 to 75 in good health.

This clone was seen a single time. The V call is TRBV11-3, the J call TRBJ1-2, with unresolved D. V was shortened by 1 base and J by 8 bases, with 8 bases between the two germline ends. This CDR3 has 12 residues. Germline CDR1 and CDR2: SGHNT and YENEEA. The CDR3 nucleotides read TGTGCCAGCAGCTTAGTGGCGTCGGGCTACACCTTC. This encodes CASSLVASGYTF.

The V call is TRBV7-2, the J call TRBJ2-3, with TRBD2 identical over 9 bases. The V gene's germline CDR1 is SGHTA and CDR2 FQGNSA. J gave up 0 bases and V 2 bases, and 3 bases lay outside the gene matches. This CDR3 region has 16 residues. The CDR3 DNA sequence: TGTGCCAGCAGCTTAAGGCGGGGGGGAAGCACAGATACGCAGTATTTT. Its protein is CASSLRRGGSTDTQYF.

The rearrangement joins TRBV11-3 to TRBJ2-7; D call uncertain. Germline V CDR1 and CDR2: SGHNT, YENEEA. Trimming cost V 2 bases and J 6 bases, with 14 bases left between them. CDR3 length: 14 residues. The CDR3 DNA sequence: TGTGCCAGCAGCTTATATGCCTTAAGGGCCGAGCAGTACTTC. This translates into CASSLYALRAEQYF.

The J gene is TRBJ2-1, the V gene TRBV2, with D perhaps TRBD1 or TRBD2 (5 bases each). Trimming shortened V by 1 base and J by 4 bases, and 17 bases separated the two germline ends. Germline CDR1 SNHLY, CDR2 FYNNEI. The CDR3 is 17 residues long. The CDR3 coding sequence is TGTGCCAGCAGTGAAGGATACCTCAGGGAGCTGTACAATGAGCAGTTCTTC. Protein sequence: CASSEGYLRELYNEQFF.

This clone was seen just once. This chain connects TRBV29-1 to TRBJ1-4; 9 bases align to TRBD1. Germline loops: CDR1 SQVTM, CDR2 ANQGSEA. The J segment lost 8 bases and the V segment lost 6 bases, leaving 10 bases of the junction unmatched. The CDR3 loop spans 14 amino acids. This CDR3 reads CSVMDRGRGEKLFF. The CDR3 DNA sequence: TGCAGCGTGATGGACAGGGGTCGAGGCGAAAAACTGTTTTTT.

V gene TRBV5-1 combines with J gene TRBJ2-7; 7 bases align to TRBD1. Trimming cost V 5 bases and J 2 bases; bases outside gene matches: 10. This CDR3 comprises 15 residues. The germline V gene encodes CDR1 SGHRS and CDR2 YFSETQ. The CDR3 spells CASRPTGTVAYEQYF. CDR3 nucleotide sequence: TGCGCCAGCAGACCCACCGGGACAGTTGCCTACGAGCAGTACTTC.

The chain couples TRBV5-5 to TRBJ2-7; 8 bases align to TRBD2. Trimming cost V 4 bases and J 0 bases; bases outside gene matches: 9. This CDR3 has 16 residues. Germline values: CDR1 SGHKS, CDR2 YYEKEE (reference sequence). CDR3 coding DNA: TGTGCCAGCAGCCGAGCAAGCGGGGGAAGCTCCTACGAGCAGTACTTC. Translation gives CASSRASGGSSYEQYF.

This clone was seen only a few times. The rearrangement links TRBV4-3 to TRBJ1-4; no definite D call. V shed 1 base and J shed 7 bases, with 7 bases lying between them. From germline, CDR1 is LGHNA and CDR2 YSLEER. The CDR3 has 13 residues. The CDR3 spells CASSQGIREKLFF. DNA of the CDR3: TGCGCCAGCAGCCAAGGAATCCGTGAAAAACTGTTTTTT.

This chain uses TRBV5-1 with TRBJ2-2; TRBD1 is a possible D gene (6 bases). The CDR3 has 18 residues. The germline V and J ends were trimmed by 0 bases and 4 bases, with 19 bases remaining between them. The germline V gene encodes CDR1 SGHRS and CDR2 YFSETQ. The CDR3 coding sequence is TGCGCCAGCAGCTTGGGACTATTAACAGGGCTGGGCACCGGGGAGCTGTTTTTT. It is translated as CASSLGLLTGLGTGELFF.

The rearrangement uses TRBV15 and TRBJ1-2; D may be TRBD1 (5 bases). Trimming stripped 3 bases from V and 5 bases from J, with 13 bases between. Per the germline V gene, CDR1 is LNHNV and CDR2 is YYDKDF (reference sequence). The CDR3 runs 14 residues. The CDR3 loop is CATSSRERGYGYTF. The CDR3 DNA follows: TGTGCCACCAGCAGCCGCGAACGGGGGTATGGCTACACCTTC.

The J gene is TRBJ2-7, the V gene TRBV11-3; D gene uncertain. Trimming removed 5 bases from V and 6 bases from J, with 11 bases in between. The CDR3 covers 12 residues. Per the germline V gene, CDR1 is SGHNT and CDR2 is YENEEA. CDR3 residues: CASSQPVGEQYF. The CDR3 DNA follows: TGTGCCAGCAGCCAACCGGTAGGCGAGCAGTACTTC.

In this sample, this clone turned up a few times. V is TRBV5-1 and J is TRBJ1-1, with a possible D match to TRBD1 (6 bases). The germline V and J ends were trimmed by 2 bases and 5 bases, with 16 bases remaining between them. Germline values: CDR1 SGHRS, CDR2 YFSETQ. The CDR3 covers 15 residues. Here the CDR3 reads CASSLRTGSGTEAFF. The CDR3 DNA reads TGCGCCAGCAGCTTAAGAACAGGGTCGGGTACTGAAGCTTTCTTT.

This clone was counted a single time. The rearrangement links TRBV7-9 to TRBJ2-2; D tentatively reads TRBD1 or TRBD2 (5 bases each). The V and J ends lost 5 bases and 1 base respectively, with 8 bases between them. The CDR3 sequence is 14 residues long. CDR1 SEHNR and CDR2 FQNEAQ come from the germline V gene (reference sequence). The CDR3 coding sequence is TGTGCCAGCAGCGGGACCGTGAACACCGGGGAGCTGTTTTTT. Protein: CASSGTVNTGELFF.

The rearrangement uses TRBV5-1 and TRBJ2-1; 8 nucleotides align to TRBD1. The V gene's germline CDR1 is SGHRS and CDR2 YFSETQ. This CDR3 is built from 14 residues. After removal of 2 bases from V and 7 bases from J, the junction contained 5 bases not matched to a gene. The CDR3 sequence is CASSFRDRRNEQFF. The CDR3 DNA reads TGCGCCAGCAGCTTCCGGGACAGGAGGAATGAGCAGTTCTTC. The full variable domain, its missing parts supplied by reference TRBV5-1 and TRBJ2-1, is KAGVTQTPRYLIKTRGQQVTLSCSPISGHRSVSWYQQTPGQGLQFLFEYFSETQRNKGNFPGRFSGRQFSNSRSEMNVSTLELGDSALYLCASSFRDRRNEQFFGPGTRLTVL.

This sequence joins TRBV29-1 and TRBJ1-2; D is uncertain. The V gene lost 0 bases and the J gene lost 8 bases, with 13 bases spanning the gap. The CDR3 consists of 13 residues. Germline values: CDR1 SQVTM, CDR2 ANQGSEA. The chain's CDR3 is CSVEELGGRGYTF. The CDR3 coding sequence is TGCAGCGTTGAAGAGCTCGGAGGACGCGGCTACACCTTC.